This entry concerns a single T cell receptor beta chain. Its antigen is still unknown. From the germline J gene comes the end of the CDR3, since the read stops 3 residues before it. For sequencing, equivalent amounts of genomic DNA were input from CVID and control samples. For every sample, a 60 bp segment covering the rearranged TCRbeta CDR3 region was amplified and then sequenced. The immunoSEQ assay, a bias-corrected multiplex PCR combined with high-throughput sequencing, was used for TCRbeta amplification. The paper's data handling went like this. Every unique nucleotide sequence was considered a clone and was annotated with V, D and J genes, copy number and frequency. Sequences were labeled productive if in frame, and non-productive if out of frame or containing stop codons. As previously described, clonality was computed from Shannon's entropy. Mean CDR3 Kyte-Doolittle hydropathy was derived from the predicted amino acid sequences of productive clones. Hierarchical clustering of scaled V gene usage was performed with the R hclust function using Manhattan distance and complete linkage. Sharing of clones by CDR3 amino acid sequence was evaluated by resampling 12 repertoires per group over 100 rounds. The repertoires were searched for 70 published EBV-specific and some 250 published CMV-specific TCRbeta sequences. After a couple of CVID samples that produced fewer than 10,000 sequences were dropped from the analysis, around 41 CVID repertoires remained. TCRdb took this table from immuneACCESS and kept in-frame rearrangements with V and J called. Such tables lack part of the clones; where checked against another copy, unresolved V genes explain under half of the gap, and the rest is unexplained. Clonal size and the V and J genes are those of that table, whereas D and trimming came from the DNA. For this sample, tens of thousands of clones are listed, none of them singletons. The biggest ten clones account for about 9.9% of the sample.

These data originate in a study of T cell clonality in common variable immunodeficiency (dated by TCRdb to 2013 to 2016). Broad study findings and their caveats: Fewer deletions and N-nucleotide insertions were reportedly observed in CVID TCRbeta sequences, and highly modified clones with 13 or more V deletions were reportedly absent from CVID TCRbeta sequences. Correlations between repertoire features and clinical complications were limited by patient heterogeneity within the CVID cohort. Compared with healthy controls, CVID subjects showed increased TCRbeta clonality (t-test p = 0.018), a feature most characteristic of about a third of subjects. Even though DNA input was equal, the average per sample came to 82,000 or so unique sequences for controls compared with approximately 30,000 for CVID samples. Fewer TCRbeta clones were shared among CVID subjects than among healthy controls (p < 0.0001). The authors noted that sequencing repertoires of T cell subpopulations would be needed to clarify what caused the increased clonality in CVID.

Predominantly Caucasian heritage was noted among both the CVID patients and the healthy controls. From each donor, roughly 5 to 8.5 ml of heparinized peripheral whole blood was collected. TCRbeta CDR3 repertoires were sequenced from genomic DNA of adults with common variable immune deficiency (CVID) and healthy adult controls. The control group comprised approximately 22 healthy adult volunteers, roughly twelve female and 10 male, aged roughly 20 to 75 years with a mean age of 34. To isolate peripheral blood mononuclear cells, diluted blood was subjected to density centrifugation over Hypaque 1077 or Ficoll-Paque. Genomic DNA was obtained from unsorted mononuclear cells using either Qiagen column purification or a centrifugation-based method. CDR1 is given as GTSNPN and CDR2 as SVGIG, both from the germline V gene (reference sequence). Including cysteine and phenylalanine, the CDR3 has 13 amino acids. Sequencing covers 30 bases of the CDR3, shown here with the frame starting at base 1.

Rearrangement joined TRBV30 to TRBJ1-2; no D gene is confidently identified. Specimen: peripheral blood mononuclear cells. The TCR sequence derives from a person aged 18 to 75 in good health. The CDR3 DNA, read in part, is TGTGCCTGGAGTTCGGGTACCTACAATGAC. It translates as CAWSSGTYND. The full CDR3 sequence reads CAWSSGTYNDYTF.